The rows below give T cell receptor beta chains drawn from one sample of a study of identical twins. TCRdb re-derived calls from the 5' RACE reads in MiXCR, one entry per CDR3 protein. The repertoire holds 450,000 or so distinct CDR3 sequences, with approximately 15% as singletons. The data were also submitted as part of a second study, on yellow fever vaccine responses in identical twins.

Sequenced input: CD4+ T cells sorted from blood. These receptors originate from a woman in her late teens or twenties in good health. The CDR3 runs from the conserved cysteine through the conserved F or W.

j_gene	v_gene	CDR3aa
TRBJ2-1	TRBV12-3/TRBV12-4	CASSLSGTGVSLEQFF
TRBJ2-1	TRBV7-9	CASSLTGQYYNEQFF
TRBJ2-5	TRBV11-2	CASSDLAGVPQETQYF
TRBJ2-1	TRBV5-1	CASSPNRGRYEQFF
TRBJ2-7	TRBV27	CASSRLAGSHEQYF
TRBJ2-7	TRBV6-2/TRBV6-3	CASSARDYEQYF
TRBJ2-7	TRBV29-1	CSVAGVGEQYF
TRBJ1-5	TRBV7-6	CASSLGNQGQPQHF
TRBJ2-1	TRBV12-3/TRBV12-4	CASSERLLGEQFF
TRBJ2-1	TRBV7-3	CASSPREGVQFF
TRBJ1-1	TRBV6-1	CASSDLDWGPNTEAFF
TRBJ2-7	TRBV5-5	CASSFRGYSYEQYF
TRBJ2-2	TRBV6-2/TRBV6-3	CASSYQQGPGELFF
TRBJ2-5	TRBV9	CASSVAPRETQYF
TRBJ2-7	TRBV7-2	CASSSGPGRSYEQYF
TRBJ2-3	TRBV7-2	CASSLLSRGGFTDTQYF
TRBJ2-3	TRBV5-1	CASSLTTSTDTQYF
TRBJ1-6	TRBV12-3/TRBV12-4	CASTLESSYNSPLHF
TRBJ2-3	TRBV20-1	CSAEPGQTDTQYF
TRBJ2-1	TRBV12-3/TRBV12-4	CASILGRKSSYNEQFF
TRBJ2-1	TRBV6-2/TRBV6-3	CASRRAGGTGNEQFF
TRBJ1-2	TRBV5-1	CASSLTPFYESGYTF
TRBJ2-7	TRBV10-3	CATKDSLLKSGEQYF
TRBJ2-7	TRBV27	CASSPGTVGEQYF
TRBJ1-4	TRBV6-6	CASCNSLNEKLFF
TRBJ2-5	TRBV20-1	CSARRTSGMLAQYF
TRBJ2-1	TRBV9	CASSVLLGGGHNEQFF
TRBJ2-7	TRBV29-1	CSVEDIAGGSYEQYF
TRBJ2-7	TRBV5-1	CASSLASSVYEQYF
TRBJ2-7	TRBV20-1	CSARAGDGHEQYF
TRBJ2-3	TRBV5-1	CASSSPRAGEADTQYF
TRBJ2-7	TRBV6-5	CASSYGNIHYEQYF
TRBJ2-1	TRBV9	CASSLTSGVPNEQFF
TRBJ2-3	TRBV3-1	CASSPPWGSDTQYF
TRBJ1-2	TRBV28	CASSLLAAYGYTF
TRBJ1-4	TRBV7-9	CASSSRTGTNEKLFF
TRBJ1-2	TRBV6-5	CASSLAPGQGSGYTF
TRBJ2-5	TRBV5-1	CASSLGAGYQETQYF
TRBJ2-2	TRBV12-3/TRBV12-4	CASRKFRGNTGELFF